This T cell receptor beta chain was identified during a study of T cell responses to AZD1222 COVID-19 vaccine. A note on this clone: The target antigen is unknown.

Notes on the study in general: Sampling that yielded the repertoires occurred only after the peak T cell response. Nearly half of spike-specific TCRs reportedly go after variant regions that carry no mutations. Spike was spanned by vaccine-associated CD4 TCRs, with dominance at 160-218 and 743-854. Clonal diversity was possibly underestimated, and the donors were mostly white British, with more females.

TCRdb keeps only in-frame clones here, not all; method: immunoSEQ multiplex PCR. The sample lists some 80,000 clones, more than 70% occurring once. Germline V CDR1 and CDR2: SNHLY, FYNNEI. V was trimmed by 7 bases and J by 3 bases, leaving 19 bases between them. This CDR3 region has 15 residues. This receptor was obtained from an adult who received the MenACWY meningococcal vaccine as a control. V usage is TRBV2 and J usage is TRBJ2-7; D possibly corresponds to TRBD1 (6 bases). The specimen comprised peripheral blood, sampled 28 days after the second dose of the MenACWY control vaccine. CDR3 sequence: CASTREVGQLYEQYF. The CDR3 DNA is TGTGCCAGCACCCGAGAGGTTGGACAGCTCTACGAGCAGTACTTC.